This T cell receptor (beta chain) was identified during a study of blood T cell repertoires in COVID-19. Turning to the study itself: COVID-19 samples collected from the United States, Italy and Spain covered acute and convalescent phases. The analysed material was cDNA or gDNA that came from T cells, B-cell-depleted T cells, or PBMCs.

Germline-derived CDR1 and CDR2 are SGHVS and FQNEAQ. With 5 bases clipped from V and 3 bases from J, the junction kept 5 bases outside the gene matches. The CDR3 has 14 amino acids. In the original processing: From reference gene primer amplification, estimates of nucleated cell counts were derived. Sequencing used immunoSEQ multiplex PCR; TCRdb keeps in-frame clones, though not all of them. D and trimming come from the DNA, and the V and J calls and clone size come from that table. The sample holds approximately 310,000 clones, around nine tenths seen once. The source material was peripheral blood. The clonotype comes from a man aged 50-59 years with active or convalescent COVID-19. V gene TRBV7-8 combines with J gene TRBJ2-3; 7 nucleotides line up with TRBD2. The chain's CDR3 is CASSGRGGTDTQYF. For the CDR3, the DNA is TGTGCCAGCAGCGGGAGGGGAGGGACAGATACGCAGTATTTT.